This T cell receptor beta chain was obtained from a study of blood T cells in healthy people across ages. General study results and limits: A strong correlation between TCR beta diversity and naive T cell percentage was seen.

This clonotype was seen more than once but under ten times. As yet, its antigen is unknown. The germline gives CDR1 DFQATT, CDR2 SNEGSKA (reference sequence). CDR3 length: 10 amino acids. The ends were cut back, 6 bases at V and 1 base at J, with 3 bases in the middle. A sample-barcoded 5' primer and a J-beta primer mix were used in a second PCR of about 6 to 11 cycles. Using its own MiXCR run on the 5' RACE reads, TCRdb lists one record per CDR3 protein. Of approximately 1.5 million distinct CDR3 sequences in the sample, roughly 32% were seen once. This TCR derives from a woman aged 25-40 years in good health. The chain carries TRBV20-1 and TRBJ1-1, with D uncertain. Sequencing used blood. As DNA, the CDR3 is TGCAGTGCCAAGAACACTGAAGCTTTCTTT. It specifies CSAKNTEAFF.